This record concerns one T cell receptor beta chain sequence. The V and J ends lost 6 bases and 0 bases respectively, with 14 bases between them. From germline, CDR1 is MGHDK and CDR2 SYGVNS. The CDR3 runs 15 residues. Indicated time point: persistent/refractory GD, antithyroid drugs over 5 years with positive TRAb. TCR sequences were obtained from RNA taken from PBMCs. The sample belongs to a study of regulatory T cells in long-lasting Graves disease. Construction of TCR beta libraries relied on iRepertoire HTBI primers and on Arm-PCR targeting CDR3 regions. From the multiplex PCR reads, TCRdb called clonotypes with MiXCR, one entry per CDR3 protein. Found here are nearly 350,000 distinct CDR3 sequences, around 19% of them singletons; the top ten hold around 30%.

The source is a female donor with Graves disease. The sample here was peripheral blood mononuclear cells (PBMCs), taken when the disease was refractory, from a patient treated with antithyroid drugs. The rearrangement joins TRBV25-1 to TRBJ1-1; perhaps TRBD1 as D (6 bases). DNA for the CDR3: TGTGCCAGCAGGGAAACAGGGTTTATGAACACTGAAGCTTTCTTT. Its protein product is CASRETGFMNTEAFF.